This T cell receptor beta chain stems from a study of identical twins. TCRdb analysed the 5' RACE reads with MiXCR anew, one entry per CDR3 protein. The table includes approximately 890,000 distinct CDR3 sequences, over 9% detected once. Germline CDR1 is SEHNR and CDR2 is FQNEAQ (reference sequence). The germline V and J ends were trimmed by 1 base and 4 bases, with 10 bases remaining between them. The CDR3 consists of 14 residues. This clonotype appeared many times. These data also featured in a second study, about yellow fever vaccine responses in identical twins.

The J gene is TRBJ2-5, the V gene TRBV7-9; D remains ambiguous. Sequenced sample: PBMCs. This receptor was taken from a woman between 18 and 30 years old in good health. DNA of the CDR3: TGTGCCAGCAGCTTAGATTGGGGTGGAGAGACCCAGTACTTC. Its translation: CASSLDWGGETQYF.